A single sample is the source of the 30 T cell receptor beta chains below, sequenced in a study of cytomegalovirus exposure and HLA in healthy donors. PCR amplification relied on 60 Vbeta primers (plus 13 Jbeta primers). Using immunoSEQ multiplex PCR, the repertoire was profiled, and TCRdb retains in-frame clones only, with some absent. The sample records around 90,000 clones, over 60% being singletons. Sequenced: PBMCs. The receptor set was obtained from a woman between 50 and 59 years old in good health and CMV-seropositive.

The chain uses TRBV13 and TRBJ2-1; 7 positions agree with TRBD2. V shed 6 bases, J shed 9 bases, and the junction held 11 bases outside the gene matches. CDR1 is PRHDT, CDR2 FYEKMQ, per germline (reference sequence). This CDR3 is 14 amino acids long. CDR3 coding DNA: TGTGCCAGCAGGAGGTACGGGGGGAGGCGTGAGCAGTTCTTC. Its protein product is CASRRYGGRREQFF. The variable domain in full, with the rest retrieved from reference TRBV13 and TRBJ2-1, is AAGVIQSPRHLIKEKRETATLKCYPIPRHDTVYWYQQGPGQDPQFLISFYEKMQSDKGSIPDRFSAQQFSDYHSELNMSSLELGDSALYFCASRRYGGRREQFFGPGTRLTVL.

The V and J genes are TRBV4-1 and TRBJ2-7, with D perhaps TRBD1 (6 bases). The CDR3 is made up of 16 amino acids. Germline values: CDR1 MGHRA, CDR2 YSYEKL. V gave up 0 bases and J gave up 1 base, with 13 bases separating them. CDR3 in amino acids: CASSQDGDIISYEQYF. As DNA, the CDR3 is TGCGCCAGCAGCCAAGACGGGGACATAATATCCTACGAGCAGTACTTC.

A single count supports this clone. The gene calls are TRBV5-4 and TRBJ1-2; 7 bases fit TRBD1. From germline, CDR1 is SGHNT and CDR2 YYREEE (reference sequence). The trim removed 3 bases at V and 3 bases at J, leaving 8 bases unmatched. This CDR3 is built from 15 residues. The CDR3 DNA follows: TGTGCCAGCAGCTCACCCGGAGGGGGCGACTATGGCTACACCTTC. This translates into CASSSPGGGDYGYTF.

This rearrangement joins TRBV7-6 to TRBJ1-1; 9 nucleotides match TRBD1. The V gene end was trimmed by 0 bases and the J gene end by 5 bases; junction bases not matched to a gene: 10. This CDR3 is built from 17 residues. Germline V CDR1 and CDR2: SGHVS, FNYEAQ. CDR3 sequence reads: CASSLAFAGTGKTEAFF. The DNA of the CDR3 is TGTGCCAGCAGCTTAGCCTTTGCGGGGACAGGGAAAACTGAAGCTTTCTTT.

V and J are TRBV13 and TRBJ1-6; 11 positions agree with TRBD1. The CDR3 length is 14 residues. The germline V gene encodes CDR1 PRHDT and CDR2 FYEKMQ (reference sequence). The V segment lost 5 bases and the J segment 13 bases; nucleotides outside the gene matches: 7. CDR3 sequence reads: CASSADRGRYPLHF. CDR3 DNA sequence: TGTGCCAGCAGCGCGGACAGGGGGCGATATCCCCTCCACTTT.

This sequence joins TRBV5-1 and TRBJ2-5; 8 bases align to TRBD2. The CDR3 contains 17 residues. Trimming removed 0 bases from V and 1 base from J; junction bases left unmatched: 8. The V gene's germline CDR1 is SGHRS and CDR2 YFSETQ. The chain's CDR3 is CASSLGGWLAGQETQYF. DNA for the CDR3: TGCGCCAGCAGCTTGGGGGGTTGGCTAGCGGGCCAAGAGACCCAGTACTTC.

The V call is TRBV4-3, the J call TRBJ1-1, with 10 nucleotides matching TRBD1. This CDR3 has 15 residues. Unmatched junction bases numbered 9, after V lost 4 bases and J lost 7 bases. In germline, CDR1 is LGHNA, CDR2 YSLEER. The CDR3 coding sequence is TGCGCCAGCAGCCGAGCGACAGGGGGCGTGGATGAAGCTTTCTTT. This codes for CASSRATGGVDEAFF.

This clone has just a few counts. The V and J genes are TRBV30 and TRBJ1-1; D is possibly TRBD1 (6 bases). This CDR3 comprises 14 residues. Trimming took off 2 bases at V and 0 bases at J, with 10 bases between the two ends. The germline gives CDR1 GTSNPN, CDR2 SVGIG (reference sequence). CDR3 sequence reads: CAWSNGQLNTEAFF. DNA of the CDR3: TGTGCCTGGAGTAATGGACAGTTGAACACTGAAGCTTTCTTT.

This clone was observed a few times. The V and J genes are TRBV7-3 and TRBJ1-2; 7 nucleotides line up with TRBD1. Unmatched junction bases numbered 7, after V lost 4 bases and J lost 8 bases. The CDR3 loop spans 13 amino acids. The germline V gene has CDR1 SGHTA and CDR2 FQGTGA. The DNA of the CDR3 is TGTGCCAGCAGCTCCGACAGGGACCGGGGCTACACCTTC. Translating gives CASSSDRDRGYTF.

The rearrangement uses TRBV19 and TRBJ1-6, with 9 bases matching TRBD1. The CDR3 contains 15 residues. Losses at the gene ends were 9 bases for V and 7 bases for J; bases not matched to a gene: 10. The germline V gene has CDR1 LNHDA and CDR2 SQIVND (reference sequence). The CDR3 DNA reads TGTGCCAGCTCCATGGTCGGGACAGGGAATTCACCCCTCCACTTT. Its protein product is CASSMVGTGNSPLHF.

The chain joins TRBV28 to TRBJ1-1; no firm D call. CDR1 is MDHEN, CDR2 SYDVKM, per germline. The CDR3 loop spans 13 amino acids. V lost 2 bases and J 3 bases, leaving 7 bases between the germline ends. The CDR3 nucleotides read TGTGCCAGCAGTTTAGGCCTGGACACTGAAGCTTTCTTT. It encodes CASSLGLDTEAFF.

This sequence joins TRBV19 and TRBJ1-2, with 8 bases aligning to TRBD1. There are 14 residues in the CDR3. The germline V gene has CDR1 LNHDA and CDR2 SQIVND (reference sequence). V lost 6 bases, J lost 2 bases, and 5 bases stayed unmatched. The CDR3 loop is CASRPQGANYGYTF. As DNA, the CDR3 is TGTGCCAGTAGACCTCAGGGGGCCAACTATGGCTACACCTTC.

The chain joins TRBV6-1 to TRBJ2-5; 7 nucleotides align to TRBD2. The V gene's germline CDR1 is MNHNS and CDR2 SASEGT. V dropped 4 bases and J dropped 2; count of bases not matched to a gene: 4. The CDR3 is made up of 14 amino acids. CDR3 bases: TGTGCCAGCAGTGCCCAAGCGGGACAAGAGACCCAGTACTTC. This sequence encodes CASSAQAGQETQYF.

This chain connects TRBV7-9 to TRBJ1-1; 10 nucleotides match TRBD1. This CDR3 has 14 amino acids. Germline values: CDR1 SEHNR, CDR2 FQNEAQ (reference sequence). V lost 5 bases, J lost 4 bases, and 4 bases stayed unmatched. CDR3 nucleotides: TGTGCCAGCAGCCCGGGACAGGGGACCACTGAAGCTTTCTTT. Protein: CASSPGQGTTEAFF. Combining the CDR3 with reference TRBV7-9 and TRBJ1-1 gives the whole variable domain DTGVSQNPRHKITKRGQNVTFRCDPISEHNRLYWYRQTLGQGPEFLTYFQNEAQLEKSRLLSDRFSAERPKGSFSTLEIQRTEQGDSAMYLCASSPGQGTTEAFFGQGTRLTVV.

The DNA for the CDR3 is TGCAGCGTCTACCCCCGGGGACAGCCCCACCAGAACACTGAAGCTTTCTTT. Amino acids: CSVYPRGQPHQNTEAFF. J is TRBJ1-1 and V is TRBV29-1; the match to TRBD1 covers 7 bases. Trimming at V came to 6 bases and at J to 1 base, leaving 17 bases not matched to a gene. The CDR3 has 17 amino acids. In germline, CDR1 is SQVTM, CDR2 ANQGSEA. Full variable domain (rest looked up from reference TRBV29-1 and TRBJ1-1): SAVISQKPSRDICQRGTSLTIQCQVDSQVTMMFWYRQQPGQSLTLIATANQGSEATYESGFVIDKFPISRPNLTFSTLTVSNMSPEDSSIYLCSVYPRGQPHQNTEAFFGQGTRLTVV.

The chain carries TRBV18 and TRBJ1-3; tentatively, D is TRBD1 (6 bases). CDR3 size: 15 residues. CDR1 is KGHSH and CDR2 is LQKENI in the germline V gene. V lost 6 bases and J lost 2, with 14 bases in between. This chain's CDR3 is CASSSQGLAGNTIYF. In DNA, the CDR3 is TGTGCCAGCTCTTCGCAGGGGCTTGCTGGAAACACCATATATTTT. Full variable domain (remainder filled in from reference TRBV18 and TRBJ1-3): NAGVMQNPRHLVRRRGQEARLRCSPMKGHSHVYWYRQLPEEGLKFMVYLQKENIIDESGMPKERFSAEFPKEGPSILRIQQVVRGDSAAYFCASSSQGLAGNTIYFGEGSWLTVV.

V and J are TRBV28 and TRBJ2-3; TRBD1 aligns across 10 bases. The CDR3 runs 16 residues. The junction had 7 bases not matched to a gene; V was cut back by 2 bases and J by 5 bases. CDR1 and CDR2 (germline): MDHEN, SYDVKM. The chain's CDR3 is CASSLPGTGVVDTQYF. CDR3 bases: TGTGCCAGCAGTTTACCCGGGACAGGGGTCGTAGATACGCAGTATTTT.

The chain joins TRBV7-6 to TRBJ1-4; 7 bases match TRBD1. CDR1 is SGHVS, CDR2 FNYEAQ, per germline. The CDR3 is 16 amino acids. Trimming took 5 bases from V and 8 from J; bases not matched to a gene: 14. Written as DNA, the CDR3 is TGTGCCAGCAGCCGTAGCCTAGAGGGGGCCGGGGAAAAACTGTTTTTT. Its translation is CASSRSLEGAGEKLFF.

This sequence joins TRBV9 and TRBJ2-3, with D uncertain. Trimming pared 4 bases from V and 4 bases from J, leaving 10 bases between. From germline, CDR1 is SGDLS and CDR2 YYNGEE. The CDR3 loop spans 13 amino acids. The CDR3 loop is CASSPEPPDTQYF. CDR3 in DNA: TGTGCCAGCAGCCCCGAGCCCCCAGATACGCAGTATTTT.

The chain employs TRBV19 and TRBJ2-7; 11 nucleotides match TRBD1. V shed 6 bases, J shed 3 bases, and the junction held 4 bases outside the gene matches. The CDR3 has 14 amino acids. The germline gives CDR1 LNHDA, CDR2 SQIVND (reference sequence). CDR3 nucleotide sequence: TGTGCCAGTAGCTCCGGGACAGGGGGCTACGAGCAGTACTTC. This encodes CASSSGTGGYEQYF.

The CDR3 bases are TGTGCCACCAGCAGAGTAGGGACAGGGACCTACAATGAGCAGTTCTTC. Protein sequence: CATSRVGTGTYNEQFF. V usage is TRBV15 and J usage is TRBJ2-1; 9 bases are shared with TRBD1. Germline V gene data show CDR1 as LNHNV and CDR2 as YYDKDF (reference sequence). The trim removed 1 base at V and 2 bases at J, leaving 3 bases unmatched. The CDR3 sequence is 16 residues long.

V and J are TRBV7-8 and TRBJ2-1; 10 nucleotides align to TRBD1. With 2 bases clipped from V and 7 bases from J, the junction kept 8 bases outside the gene matches. The CDR3 has 16 amino acids. Germline V gene data show CDR1 as SGHVS and CDR2 as FQNEAQ. In nucleotides, the CDR3 is TGTGCCAGCAGCTTATTAGGGACAGGGGCAGGAAATGAGCAGTTCTTC. This codes for CASSLLGTGAGNEQFF.

Concerning this clone itself: Additional DNA sequences in this sample encode the identical CDR3. V is TRBV7-3 and J is TRBJ1-1; a possible D gene is TRBD1 (6 bases). Germline V gene data show CDR1 as SGHTA and CDR2 as FQGTGA. The CDR3 is 13 residues long. V lost 5 bases and J 1 base, leaving 8 bases between the germline ends. In DNA, the CDR3 is TGTGCCAGCAGCCTACAGGGGAACACTGAAGCTTTCTTT. Amino acid sequence: CASSLQGNTEAFF.

This chain connects TRBV11-2 to TRBJ2-5; 7 bases match TRBD2. Trimming took 0 bases from V and 9 from J; bases not matched to a gene: 7. In germline, CDR1 is SGHAT, CDR2 FQNNGV. The CDR3 extends over 14 amino acids. DNA for the CDR3: TGTGCCAGCAGCTTAGATCGACTAGCCGGATCCCAGTACTTC. Encoded protein: CASSLDRLAGSQYF.

This clone was observed a few times. This chain links TRBV6-5 with TRBJ1-6, with 10 bases identical to TRBD1. CDR1 MNHEY and CDR2 SVGAGI come from the germline V gene. With 4 bases clipped from V and 10 bases from J, the junction kept 7 bases outside the gene matches. CDR3 length: 15 amino acids. CDR3 region: CASSSRDRGSSPLHF. In DNA form, the CDR3 reads TGTGCCAGCAGTTCCCGGGACAGGGGCTCCTCACCCCTCCACTTT.

This clone was seen only once. V is TRBV6-5 and J is TRBJ2-7; 8 bases are shared with TRBD1. Germline V gene sequence: CDR1 MNHEY, CDR2 SVGAGI. J was trimmed by 3 bases and V by 6 bases; bases with no gene match: 10. This CDR3 contains 15 residues. CDR3 amino acids: CASRSDRGVDYEQYF. CDR3 DNA sequence: TGTGCCAGCAGGTCAGACAGGGGAGTTGACTACGAGCAGTACTTC.

The genes are TRBV5-4 and TRBJ2-2, with 7 bases that match TRBD2. V lost 5 bases and J lost 3; bases outside the gene matches: 7. Per germline, CDR1 SGHNT and CDR2 YYREEE (reference sequence). The CDR3 sequence is 15 residues long. The CDR3 nucleotides are TGTGCCAGCAGTTGGGGGGGGGTGGACACCGGGGAGCTGTTTTTT. Translated, it gives CASSWGGVDTGELFF.

The CDR3 sequence: CASSLGQYNEQFF. In DNA form, the CDR3 reads TGTGCCAGCAGCTTAGGCCAGTACAATGAGCAGTTCTTC. The V call is TRBV7-3, the J call TRBJ2-1; D gene unclear. Trimming cost V 2 bases and J 4 bases, with 6 bases left between them. Germline V gives CDR1 SGHTA, CDR2 FQGTGA. CDR3 length: 13 amino acids.

V gene TRBV5-6 combines with J gene TRBJ1-5, with TRBD1 matching over 8 bases. CDR3 length equals 16 residues. Germline V gene sequence: CDR1 SGHDT, CDR2 YYEEEE. J was trimmed by 4 bases and V by 1 base; bases with no gene match: 7. The CDR3 sequence is CASSLRSGQGNQPQHF. CDR3 in DNA: TGTGCCAGCAGCTTGCGGTCCGGACAGGGTAATCAGCCCCAGCATTTT.

This sequence joins TRBV4-3 and TRBJ1-1; D gene ambiguous. This CDR3 is built from 13 residues. Trimming stripped 4 bases from V and 0 bases from J, with 6 bases between. CDR1 and CDR2 from the germline V gene are LGHNA and YSLEER. CDR3 coding DNA: TGCGCCAGCAGCCCGTCCCTGAACACTGAAGCTTTCTTT. It codes for CASSPSLNTEAFF.